These 28 T cell receptor beta chains came from one sample sequenced in a study of early stage breast cancer tumors. Sequencing was performed with immunoSEQ multiplex PCR; in TCRdb, only in-frame clones are kept and a portion is missing. The sample yields 45,000 to 60,000 clones, around nine tenths seen once. Sequenced material: blood. These TCRs come from a person between 65 and 79 years old with breast cancer.

The chain employs TRBV7-2 and TRBJ1-2; TRBD1 matches at 9 bases. V was pared by 5 bases and J by 1 base, with 2 bases of the junction left unmatched. The CDR3 contains 14 residues. Germline CDR1 is SGHTA and CDR2 is FQGNSA. CDR3 in amino acids: CASSRDRVNYGYTF. DNA for the CDR3: TGTGCCAGCAGCCGGGACAGGGTTAACTATGGCTACACCTTC.

The V call is TRBV27, the J call TRBJ2-2; perhaps TRBD2 as D (7 bases). This CDR3 contains 16 residues. From germline, CDR1 is MNHEY and CDR2 SMNVEV (reference sequence). Trimming took off 8 bases at V and 2 bases at J, with 18 bases between the two ends. In DNA, the CDR3 is TGTGCCAGCCTAGGGGGAGGGGATTTAAACACCGGGGAGCTGTTTTTT. Translating it yields CASLGGGDLNTGELFF.

This CDR3 is CASSEVTGAGTQYF. Here the CDR3 DNA reads TGTGCCAGCAGTGAAGTGACAGGGGCTGGGACCCAGTACTTC. The chain links TRBV6-1 to TRBJ2-5; 8 nucleotides align to TRBD1. There are 14 residues in the CDR3. CDR1 is MNHNS, CDR2 SASEGT, per germline. Trimming at V came to 1 base and at J to 7 bases, leaving 5 bases not matched to a gene.

This chain uses TRBV2 with TRBJ2-1; D not resolved. The CDR3 runs to 14 residues. Trimming pared 3 bases from V and 0 bases from J, leaving 6 bases between. Germline V gene data show CDR1 as SNHLY and CDR2 as FYNNEI. The CDR3 sequence: CASSEMSSYNEQFF. CDR3 nucleotide sequence: TGTGCCAGCAGTGAGATGAGCTCCTACAATGAGCAGTTCTTC.

The chain employs TRBV7-9 and TRBJ2-7, with D possibly being TRBD1 (6 bases). CDR1 is SEHNR, CDR2 FQNEAQ, per germline (reference sequence). The V gene lost 5 bases and the J gene lost 4 bases, with 15 bases spanning the gap. The CDR3 is made up of 14 amino acids. CDR3 residues: CASSNPTGFYEQYF. Written as DNA, the CDR3 is TGTGCCAGCAGCAACCCGACAGGATTTTACGAGCAGTACTTC.

This clone was detected only once. The V and J genes are TRBV19 and TRBJ2-1; TRBD1 is a possible D gene (7 bases). Germline loops: CDR1 LNHDA, CDR2 SQIVND (reference sequence). This CDR3 spans 15 amino acids. The ends were cut back, 3 bases at V and 5 bases at J, with 14 bases in the middle. This chain's CDR3 is CASSISGGWHNEQFF. CDR3 sequence (DNA): TGTGCCAGTAGTATCTCAGGGGGGTGGCACAATGAGCAGTTCTTC.

This chain uses TRBV7-9 with TRBJ1-2; maybe TRBD1 (6 bases). V was trimmed by 2 bases and J by 7 bases, leaving 11 bases between them. This CDR3 has 13 amino acids. The germline gives CDR1 SEHNR, CDR2 FQNEAQ (reference sequence). The CDR3 spells CASSLLGGAGYTF. The CDR3 DNA sequence: TGTGCCAGCAGCTTATTGGGGGGGGCTGGCTACACCTTC.

This clone was detected a few times. For the CDR3, the DNA is TGTGCCAGCAGCACGGGACTAGCGGGGGCCTACGAGCAGTACTTC. Encoded protein: CASSTGLAGAYEQYF. The genes are TRBV5-6 and TRBJ2-7; TRBD2 agrees at 14 bases. Germline V gives CDR1 SGHDT, CDR2 YYEEEE. This CDR3 is 15 amino acids long. Trimming at V came to 4 bases and at J to 2 bases, leaving 2 bases not matched to a gene. The whole variable domain, filled in from reference TRBV5-6 and TRBJ2-7, reads DAGVTQSPTHLIKTRGQQVTLRCSPKSGHDTVSWYQQALGQGPQFIFQYYEEEERQRGNFPDRFSGHQFPNYSSELNVNALLLGDSALYLCASSTGLAGAYEQYFGPGTRLTVT.

The genes are TRBV29-1 and TRBJ2-2; D is possibly TRBD2 (7 bases). The length of the CDR3 is 16 residues. Germline V gene lookup returns CDR1 SQVTM and CDR2 ANQGSEA. The germline V and J ends were trimmed by 8 bases and 0 bases, with 19 bases remaining between them. CDR3 loop: CSSRREGEPNTGELFF. DNA of the CDR3: TGCAGCTCAAGGAGGGAGGGGGAACCGAACACCGGGGAGCTGTTTTTT.

CDR3 DNA: TGTGCCAGCAGTTTAGGGACAGCGTATGAAAAACTGTTTTTT. Encoded protein: CASSLGTAYEKLFF. The J gene is TRBJ1-4, the V gene TRBV28; 7 nucleotides agree with TRBD1. CDR3 length equals 14 residues. Germline values: CDR1 MDHEN, CDR2 SYDVKM. V gave up 2 bases and J gave up 6 bases; unmatched junction bases: 3.

The V and J genes are TRBV4-1 and TRBJ2-1; 11 nucleotides match TRBD2. Unmatched junction bases numbered 7, after V lost 1 base and J lost 5 bases. The CDR3 runs to 17 residues. Per germline, CDR1 MGHRA and CDR2 YSYEKL. CDR3 DNA: TGCGCCAGCAGCCAAGGGGTTAGCGGGGGGGTTAACAATGAGCAGTTCTTC. Amino acid sequence: CASSQGVSGGVNNEQFF.

The sample holds a few counts of this clone. The CDR3 loop is CASSPNGQPGTF. CDR3 nucleotide sequence: TGTGCCAGCAGCCCCAATGGACAGCCTGGAACCTTC. The chain has TRBV6-5 and TRBJ1-2; tentatively, D is TRBD1 (6 bases). CDR1 is MNHEY and CDR2 is SVGAGI in the germline V gene. V dropped 6 bases and J dropped 14 bases, with 19 bases sitting between them. CDR3 length: 12 residues.

The chain has TRBV5-4 and TRBJ2-7, with TRBD2 matching over 13 bases. The CDR3 runs to 16 residues. In germline, CDR1 is SGHNT, CDR2 YYREEE (reference sequence). The trim removed 4 bases at V and 1 base at J, leaving 5 bases unmatched. The CDR3 loop is CASSTRGLAGSYEQYF. The CDR3 DNA follows: TGTGCCAGCAGCACGCGGGGACTAGCGGGGTCCTACGAGCAGTACTTC.

The chain employs TRBV5-1 and TRBJ2-2; a weak D match, TRBD1 (6 bases). The CDR3 sequence is 14 residues long. Germline lookup yields CDR1 SGHRS and CDR2 YFSETQ. The V and J ends lost 5 bases and 2 bases respectively, with 10 bases between them. CDR3 coding DNA: TGCGCCAGCAGTTGGGGGCCTAACACCGGGGAGCTGTTTTTT. It codes for CASSWGPNTGELFF.

The J gene is TRBJ2-3, the V gene TRBV28; 8 bases line up with TRBD2. This CDR3 has 15 residues. Per the germline V gene, CDR1 is MDHEN and CDR2 is SYDVKM. Trimming at V came to 5 bases and at J to 0 bases, leaving 4 bases not matched to a gene. The CDR3 region is CASSPGGTSTDTQYF. Written as DNA, the CDR3 is TGTGCCAGCAGTCCGGGAGGGACTAGCACAGATACGCAGTATTTT.

The chain links TRBV10-3 to TRBJ2-5, with 11 bases aligning to TRBD2. Per germline, CDR1 ENHRY and CDR2 SYGVKD. Unmatched junction bases numbered 5, after V lost 10 bases and J lost 1 base. CDR3 length equals 14 residues. DNA for the CDR3: TGTGCCACACGGACTAGCGGGTCCCAAGAGACCCAGTACTTC. Protein sequence: CATRTSGSQETQYF.

CDR3 DNA sequence: TGTGCCAGCAGCTTAGGCGCGGGACAGGGGGGAGAGACCCAGTACTTC. This codes for CASSLGAGQGGETQYF. The chain carries TRBV7-8 and TRBJ2-5, with TRBD1 matching 11 bases. The J segment lost 4 bases and the V segment lost 1 base, leaving 5 bases of the junction unmatched. The germline CDR1 and CDR2 sequences are SGHVS and FQNEAQ. This CDR3 has 16 residues.

V usage is TRBV6-5 and J usage is TRBJ2-5, with D possibly TRBD2 on 5 matching bases. Germline values: CDR1 MNHEY, CDR2 SVGAGI. There are 14 residues in the CDR3. Trimming took off 5 bases at V and 3 bases at J, with 13 bases between the two ends. The chain's CDR3 is CASSSAGSEETQYF. CDR3 coding DNA: TGTGCCAGCAGTAGCGCGGGCTCCGAAGAGACCCAGTACTTC.

The V call is TRBV5-1, the J call TRBJ2-2, with 12 bases matching TRBD2. V dropped 7 bases and J dropped 7; count of bases not matched to a gene: 2. CDR1 is SGHRS and CDR2 is YFSETQ in the germline V gene. There are 13 residues in the CDR3. DNA for the CDR3: TGCGCCAGCGGACTAGCGGGGTTCGGGGAGCTGTTTTTT. Translated: CASGLAGFGELFF.

The V call is TRBV5-5, the J call TRBJ2-7, with D possibly matching TRBD1 (6 bases). Germline CDR1 is SGHKS and CDR2 is YYEKEE (reference sequence). V was clipped by 0 bases and J by 2 bases, with 12 bases between them. The CDR3 has 15 amino acids. CDR3 in amino acids: CASSLEGDWPYEQYF. In nucleotides, the CDR3 is TGTGCCAGCAGCTTGGAGGGGGATTGGCCCTACGAGCAGTACTTC.

The chain couples TRBV13 to TRBJ2-1, with 11 nucleotides matching TRBD2. J gave up 3 bases and V 7 bases, and 11 bases lay outside the gene matches. Germline V lookup: CDR1 PRHDT, CDR2 FYEKMQ (reference sequence). This CDR3 contains 17 residues. CDR3 in DNA: TGTGCCAGCAAACCGTCTAGCGGGGGGTCCTACTACAATGAGCAGTTCTTC. Its translation: CASKPSSGGSYYNEQFF. Full variable domain (remainder filled in from reference TRBV13 and TRBJ2-1): AAGVIQSPRHLIKEKRETATLKCYPIPRHDTVYWYQQGPGQDPQFLISFYEKMQSDKGSIPDRFSAQQFSDYHSELNMSSLELGDSALYFCASKPSSGGSYYNEQFFGPGTRLTVL.

A single count supports this clone. V and J are TRBV27 and TRBJ2-2, with a weak D call TRBD1 (6 bases). This CDR3 has 14 residues. V lost 6 bases and J lost 7, with 15 bases in between. Germline lookup yields CDR1 MNHEY and CDR2 SMNVEV (reference sequence). Written as DNA, the CDR3 is TGTGCCAGCAGAACTACAGGGATTGGCGGGGAGCTGTTTTTT. Residues: CASRTTGIGGELFF.

The rearrangement links TRBV6-1 to TRBJ1-1; the D gene is possibly TRBD1 (6 bases). This CDR3 spans 15 amino acids. Germline V gene lookup returns CDR1 MNHNS and CDR2 SASEGT. V lost 3 bases, J lost 1 base, and 12 bases lay in between. Written as DNA, the CDR3 is TGTGCCAGCAGTGATACCAGGGGAGAGAACACTGAAGCTTTCTTT. Protein sequence: CASSDTRGENTEAFF.

The chain employs TRBV6-5 and TRBJ1-4, with D possibly TRBD1 on 6 matching bases. The CDR3 consists of 14 residues. The V gene's germline CDR1 is MNHEY and CDR2 SVGAGI. Trimming took off 6 bases at V and 8 bases at J, with 16 bases between the two ends. CDR3 nucleotides: TGTGCCAGCAGCTGGTTGGGAAGGGGGGAAAAACTGTTTTTT. Protein product: CASSWLGRGEKLFF.

The V call is TRBV7-2, the J call TRBJ2-3, with D possibly TRBD2 on 6 matching bases. The CDR3 is made up of 15 amino acids. Trimming removed 3 bases from V and 6 bases from J, with 16 bases in between. The germline V gene has CDR1 SGHTA and CDR2 FQGNSA. The CDR3 nucleotides read TGTGCCAGCAGCTTGGTTGGCGGGGCTGCTGATACGCAGTATTTT. Protein sequence: CASSLVGGAADTQYF.

The rearrangement uses TRBV18 and TRBJ1-1, with TRBD1 matching over 7 bases. The CDR3 loop spans 13 amino acids. Germline V lookup: CDR1 KGHSH, CDR2 LQKENI. With 8 bases clipped from V and 1 base from J, the junction kept 4 bases outside the gene matches. The CDR3 is CASLGQRNTEAFF. CDR3 coding DNA: TGTGCCAGCCTGGGACAGAGGAACACTGAAGCTTTCTTT. The full variable domain, with the rest looked up from reference TRBV18 and TRBJ1-1, is NAGVMQNPRHLVRRRGQEARLRCSPMKGHSHVYWYRQLPEEGLKFMVYLQKENIIDESGMPKERFSAEFPKEGPSILRIQQVVRGDSAAYFCASLGQRNTEAFFGQGTRLTVV.

V is TRBV9 and J is TRBJ1-2, with no clear D. Germline lookup yields CDR1 SGDLS and CDR2 YYNGEE. CDR3 length: 11 amino acids. V shed 4 bases and J shed 2 bases, with 3 bases lying between them. The CDR3 loop is CASSQNYGYTF. DNA for the CDR3: TGTGCCAGCAGCCAGAACTATGGCTACACCTTC. Together with reference TRBV9 and TRBJ1-2, the CDR3 gives the full variable domain: DSGVTQTPKHLITATGQRVTLRCSPRSGDLSVYWYQQSLDQGLQFLIQYYNGEERAKGNILERFSAQQFPDLHSELNLSSLELGDSALYFCASSQNYGYTFGSGTRLTVV.

The genes are TRBV7-2 and TRBJ1-1, with 11 bases that match TRBD1. The germline gives CDR1 SGHTA, CDR2 FQGNSA. This CDR3 spans 14 amino acids. The V and J ends lost 8 bases and 5 bases, in that order; junction bases with no gene match: 7. The CDR3 spells CASDPGQGGTEAFF. The CDR3 nucleotides are TGTGCCAGCGATCCGGGACAGGGGGGAACTGAAGCTTTCTTT.